The sequence of this TCR beta chain was determined in a study of CD8+ T cells in alopecia areata. Study details: Oral tofacitinib (5 to 10 mg twice daily) was administered to treated patients. A 6-month off-drug phase came after tofacitinib, which had lasted 6 to 18 months.

Following extraction, RNA underwent reverse transcription to cDNA, which served as the sequencing template. Sequencing used immunoSEQ multiplex PCR; TCRdb keeps in-frame clones, though not all of them. This sample has 110,000 or so clones, with 50% to 75% found just once. This clone was recorded once. Its antigen is undetermined. Treatment described: oral pan-JAK inhibitor, 5-10 mg twice daily. Individuals with alopecia areata gave both lesional scalp punch biopsies and peripheral blood for collection. General study results and limits: Normal skin contains resident alphabeta T cells, and these are also sequenced in scalp samples.

The V end lost 6 bases, the J end lost 2 bases, and 11 bases lay between the germline ends. Germline V gives CDR1 SQVTM, CDR2 ANQGSEA. CDR3 length equals 13 residues. Sequencing was performed on CD8+ T cells sorted from blood, taken at week 4, from a patient treated with tofacitinib. The origin of this receptor is a human donor with alopecia areata. This chain connects TRBV29-1 to TRBJ1-3, with a tentative D call TRBD1 (5 bases). This CDR3 is CSVWGTAGNTIYF. The CDR3 region has the DNA TGCAGCGTCTGGGGGACGGCTGGAAACACCATATATTTT.